The 23 T cell receptor beta chains below all came from one sample that was sequenced in a study of blood T cell repertoires in COVID-19. Generated by immunoSEQ multiplex PCR, the TCRdb table keeps only in-frame clones and is missing some. This sample has under 300,000 clones; about four fifths occur once, and the top ten carry approximately 10%. Sequencing was done on a sample of peripheral blood. All receptors derive from an elderly woman with acute or convalescent COVID-19.

The chain recombines TRBV28 with TRBJ1-5; D is unclear. This CDR3 contains 15 residues. Trimming left V 5 bases short and J 5 bases short, with 16 bases between. Germline V gene lookup returns CDR1 MDHEN and CDR2 SYDVKM. The CDR3, as DNA: TGTGCCAGCAGTCCCAGTCAAGGGCGGGATCAGCCCCAGCATTTT. As protein: CASSPSQGRDQPQHF.

This chain connects TRBV28 to TRBJ1-3, with D maybe TRBD1 (5 bases). The CDR3 covers 14 residues. The germline V gene encodes CDR1 MDHEN and CDR2 SYDVKM. V was clipped by 2 bases and J by 4 bases, with 9 bases between them. CDR3 protein: CASSLGGAGNTIYF. CDR3 DNA: TGTGCCAGCAGTTTAGGAGGGGCCGGAAACACCATATATTTT.

The chain uses TRBV14 and TRBJ2-3; 9 positions match TRBD2. Germline values: CDR1 SGHDN, CDR2 FVKESK. Losses at the gene ends were 4 bases for V and 6 bases for J; bases not matched to a gene: 5. This CDR3 region has 14 residues. CDR3 bases: TGTGCCAGCAGCCCCCAAAGCGGGGGGGATACGCAGTATTTT. Amino acids: CASSPQSGGDTQYF.

The chain joins TRBV3-1 (or the pseudogene TRBV3-2) to TRBJ1-1; 7 nucleotides match TRBD1. The germline gives CDR1 LGHDT, CDR2 YNNKEL (reference sequence). This CDR3 is built from 15 residues. Unmatched junction bases numbered 6, after V lost 2 bases and J lost 3 bases. The CDR3: CASSQRVDRDTEAFF. CDR3 nucleotide sequence: TGTGCCAGCAGCCAAAGGGTTGACAGGGACACTGAAGCTTTCTTT.

This clone has only a few counts. The chain recombines TRBV12-2 with TRBJ1-6; the D call of TRBD1 is as the table states it, not checked on the DNA. TRBV12-2 is a pseudogene segment. The CDR3 sequence is 15 residues long. The CDR3 sequence is CASHSPGQCNSPLHF. CDR3 nucleotides: TGTGCAAGTCACTCCCCGGGACAGTGTAATTCACCCCTCCACTTT.

The chain employs TRBV28 and TRBJ2-7; the match to TRBD1 covers 7 bases. CDR1 MDHEN and CDR2 SYDVKM come from the germline V gene. The CDR3 loop spans 14 amino acids. V was clipped by 6 bases and J by 0 bases; unmatched bases: 5. The CDR3 DNA reads as TGTGCCAGCAGGGAGACAGGGACCTCCTACGAGCAGTACTTC. This codes for CASRETGTSYEQYF.

J is TRBJ1-2 and V is TRBV12-3 or TRBV12-4; the match to TRBD1 covers 7 bases. The CDR3 has 13 amino acids. Trimming at V came to 6 bases and at J to 5 bases, leaving 6 bases not matched to a gene. The CDR3 region is CASRSTGQYGYTF. DNA of the CDR3: TGTGCCAGCAGATCGACAGGGCAGTATGGCTACACCTTC.

This clone appeared a single time. The V and J genes are TRBV5-6 and TRBJ2-3, with TRBD2 matching over 8 bases. From germline, CDR1 is SGHDT and CDR2 YYEEEE. V trimming: 4 bases; J trimming: 3 bases; junction bases outside the gene matches: 7. The length of the CDR3 is 15 residues. The CDR3: CASSGGTRKTDTQYF. The CDR3 DNA sequence: TGTGCCAGCAGCGGCGGGACTAGGAAGACAGATACGCAGTATTTT.

The chain couples TRBV2 to TRBJ2-2; TRBD1 aligns across 8 bases. Germline values: CDR1 SNHLY, CDR2 FYNNEI. After removal of 7 bases from V and 3 bases from J, the junction contained 10 bases not matched to a gene. The CDR3 is 16 residues long. The CDR3 coding sequence is TGTGCCAGCATGCGCAGGGGGCGCTTGGACACCGGGGAGCTGTTTTTT. Encoded protein: CASMRRGRLDTGELFF.

V and J are TRBV21-1 and TRBJ1-4; the table assigns TRBD1, which was not confirmed against the DNA. TRBV21-1 is shown as a pseudogene. The CDR3 extends over 15 amino acids. CDR3 coding DNA: TGTGCCAGCCCGGGACAGGGGTCCCTAAATGAAAAACTGTTTTTT. Its translation: CASPGQGSLNEKLFF.

The chain has TRBV5-8 and TRBJ1-2; 7 bases map to TRBD1. Per the germline V gene, CDR1 is SGHTS and CDR2 is YDEGEE. The CDR3 has 14 residues. V trimming: 3 bases; J trimming: 3 bases; junction bases outside the gene matches: 5. CDR3 in amino acids: CASSSGGFDYGYTF. The DNA for the CDR3 is TGTGCCAGCAGCTCAGGGGGGTTTGACTATGGCTACACCTTC.

The V gene is TRBV3-1 (or the pseudogene TRBV3-2), the J gene TRBJ1-6; D unresolved. Germline CDR1 and CDR2: LGHDT and YNNKEL (reference sequence). This CDR3 has 18 amino acids. V lost 2 bases and J lost 0, with 14 bases in between. CDR3 residues: CASSQTVGSNSYNSPLHF. CDR3 in DNA: TGTGCCAGCAGCCAAACTGTGGGCAGTAACTCCTATAATTCACCCCTCCACTTT.

The chain recombines TRBV3-1 (or the pseudogene TRBV3-2) with TRBJ2-7; TRBD1 aligns across 9 bases. Germline V gives CDR1 LGHDT, CDR2 YNNKEL (reference sequence). With V trimmed by 5 bases and J by 6 bases, 5 bases remained unmatched. This CDR3 has 13 amino acids. CDR3 loop: CASSRTGASEQYF. CDR3 coding DNA: TGTGCCAGCAGCAGGACAGGGGCCAGCGAGCAGTACTTC.

With regard to this clone: In the same sample, other DNA sequences code for this CDR3. CDR3 region: CASSLRGTEAFF. CDR3 nucleotides: TGTGCCAGCAGCCTCCGGGGCACTGAAGCTTTCTTT. The V gene is TRBV11-2, the J gene TRBJ1-1; D remains unclear. Germline V lookup: CDR1 SGHAT, CDR2 FQNNGV. Deletions cut 5 bases from V and 4 bases from J, with 8 bases between. CDR3 length: 12 residues.

Only one count was recorded for this clone. The V and J genes are TRBV9 and TRBJ1-1; 9 bases match TRBD1. Germline loops: CDR1 SGDLS, CDR2 YYNGEE. V lost 0 bases to trimming and J lost 1 base; unmatched junction nucleotides: 1. The CDR3 contains 15 residues. CDR3 coding DNA: TGTGCCAGCAGCGTAGGGACAGGGGCGAACACTGAAGCTTTCTTT. Translation gives CASSVGTGANTEAFF.

The chain recombines TRBV7-3 with TRBJ2-1; D perhaps matches TRBD1 (5 bases). Germline V gene sequence: CDR1 SGHTA, CDR2 FQGTGA. The CDR3 totals 12 residues. Trimming shortened V by 4 bases and J by 10 bases, and 11 bases separated the two germline ends. DNA for the CDR3: TGTGCCAGCAGCTATCCCCAGGGAGAGCAGTTCTTC. Translation: CASSYPQGEQFF. The full variable domain, completed using reference TRBV7-3 and TRBJ2-1, is GAGVSQTPSNKVTEKGKYVELRCDPISGHTALYWYRQSLGQGPEFLIYFQGTGAADDSGLPNDRFFAVRPEGSVSTLKIQRTERGDSAVYLCASSYPQGEQFFGPGTRLTVL.

V is TRBV12-3 or TRBV12-4 and J is TRBJ2-4, with D tentatively TRBD2 (5 bases). CDR3 size: 12 residues. The V end lost 2 bases, the J end lost 7 bases, and 6 bases lay between the germline ends. CDR3 DNA: TGTGCCAGCAGTTTAAGAGGGAACATTCAGTACTTC. Amino acids: CASSLRGNIQYF.

CDR3 region: CASSLAHNTEAFF. The CDR3 bases are TGCGCCAGCAGCTTGGCCCATAACACTGAAGCTTTCTTT. This chain links TRBV5-1 with TRBJ1-1, with no clear D. Germline V gene sequence: CDR1 SGHRS, CDR2 YFSETQ. V lost 0 bases to trimming and J lost 2 bases, with 5 bases between them. The CDR3 covers 13 residues. Together with reference TRBV5-1 and TRBJ1-1, the CDR3 gives the full variable domain: KAGVTQTPRYLIKTRGQQVTLSCSPISGHRSVSWYQQTPGQGLQFLFEYFSETQRNKGNFPGRFSGRQFSNSRSEMNVSTLELGDSALYLCASSLAHNTEAFFGQGTRLTVV.

The chain is built from TRBV3-1 (or the pseudogene TRBV3-2) and TRBJ1-1; D unclear. V was trimmed by 2 bases and J by 1 base, leaving 8 bases between them. CDR3 length: 14 amino acids. Germline loops: CDR1 LGHDT, CDR2 YNNKEL (reference sequence). CDR3 amino acids: CASSQYPKNTEAFF. The DNA of the CDR3 is TGTGCCAGCAGCCAATATCCTAAGAACACTGAAGCTTTCTTT.

The V call is TRBV2, the J call TRBJ1-6; 10 bases align to TRBD1. In germline, CDR1 is SNHLY, CDR2 FYNNEI. CDR3 length equals 15 residues. V lost 4 bases, J lost 6 bases, and 3 bases stayed unmatched. The chain's CDR3 is CASSGTGGSNSPLHF. The DNA for the CDR3 is TGTGCCAGCAGTGGGACAGGGGGGTCTAATTCACCCCTCCACTTT.

In its sample, this clone was seen a few times. The rearrangement uses TRBV5-1 and TRBJ1-2, with 9 bases lining up with TRBD1. Germline CDR1 SGHRS, CDR2 YFSETQ. This CDR3 comprises 18 residues. V was clipped by 3 bases and J by 3 bases; unmatched bases: 15. CDR3 sequence (DNA): TGCGCCAGCAGCTCGCGTCCCGGGACAGGGCGGGAGGACTATGGCTACACCTTC. Its protein is CASSSRPGTGREDYGYTF. Drawing the rest from reference TRBV5-1 and TRBJ1-2, the complete variable domain is KAGVTQTPRYLIKTRGQQVTLSCSPISGHRSVSWYQQTPGQGLQFLFEYFSETQRNKGNFPGRFSGRQFSNSRSEMNVSTLELGDSALYLCASSSRPGTGREDYGYTFGSGTRLTVV.

The rearrangement links TRBV24-1 to TRBJ2-6; D perhaps matches TRBD1 (5 bases). CDR3 length: 16 amino acids. Germline CDR1 KGHDR, CDR2 SFDVKD. With 0 bases removed from V and 2 bases from J, the gap between germline ends came to 7 bases. CDR3 sequence: CATSDLKGTGANVLTF. The CDR3 DNA is TGTGCCACCAGTGATTTGAAGGGGACTGGGGCCAACGTCCTGACTTTC.

The CDR3 here is CASSRTGTYEQYF. In DNA, the CDR3 is TGTGCCAGCAGCCGGACAGGCACCTACGAGCAGTACTTC. The chain links TRBV12-3 or TRBV12-4 to TRBJ2-7; 7 bases are a match to TRBD1. The CDR3 loop spans 13 amino acids. Trimming cost V 6 bases and J 2 bases; bases outside gene matches: 4.